This T cell receptor beta chain was sequenced for a study of T-cell reconstitution after alpha-beta-depleted transplantation in children. Construction of the TCRbeta library involved unique molecular identifiers. One entry per CDR3 protein results from TCRdb running MiXCR on the PCR reads. The sample has approximately 270,000 distinct CDR3 sequences, 9.9% seen once. This clonotype has just a few counts. There are 14 residues in the CDR3. CDR1 and CDR2 from the germline V gene are DFQATT and SNEGSKA (reference sequence). With 6 bases removed from V and 0 bases from J, the gap between germline ends came to 14 bases.

Sequences were derived from PBMCs from the stem cell graft donor, sampled from the stem cell graft. The receptor comes from a human donor who donated a stem cell graft to a child with SCID. The J gene is TRBJ1-1, the V gene TRBV20-1, with D unresolved. The CDR3 sequence: CSASERPMNTEAFF. DNA of the CDR3: TGCAGTGCCTCGGAGCGGCCTATGAACACTGAAGCTTTCTTT.